The 9 T cell receptor beta chains in this list originate from one sample, sequenced in a study of CD8 T cells in Susac syndrome. Random hexamers were used to reverse transcribe the RNA input (about 0.45 to 1 ug). One entry per CDR3 protein results from TCRdb running MiXCR on the immunoSEQ multiplex PCR reads. The sample lists a few hundred thousand distinct CDR3 sequences; roughly 96% were seen once. The specimen sequenced was CD4+ T cells from PBMCs. These TCRs come from a human donor with multiple sclerosis.

This clonotype was seen a single time. The CDR3 loop is CASRPDRPWDYEQYF. The CDR3 coding sequence is TGTGCCAGCAGACCCGACAGGCCTTGGGACTACGAGCAGTACTTC. V is TRBV2 and J is TRBJ2-7, with D possibly TRBD1 on 6 matching bases. The germline CDR1 and CDR2 sequences are SNHLY and FYNNEI. V gave up 6 bases and J gave up 3 bases, with 18 bases separating them. This CDR3 is built from 15 residues.

The chain has TRBV24-1 and TRBJ1-1; D remains ambiguous. Trimming stripped 4 bases from V and 1 base from J, with 6 bases between. Per germline, CDR1 KGHDR and CDR2 SFDVKD. This CDR3 region has 13 residues. CDR3 in DNA: TGTGCCACCAGTGACGGGAGGAACACTGAAGCTTTCTTT. As protein: CATSDGRNTEAFF.

This rearrangement joins TRBV20-1 to TRBJ2-7; D possibly matches TRBD1 or TRBD2 (5 bases each). Germline lookup yields CDR1 DFQATT and CDR2 SNEGSKA (reference sequence). CDR3 length equals 15 residues. V shed 0 bases and J shed 2 bases, with 14 bases lying between them. In nucleotides, the CDR3 is TGCAGTGCTAGAGATTATACGGGACGCCCCTACGAGCAGTACTTC. Its translation: CSARDYTGRPYEQYF.

V gene TRBV15 combines with J gene TRBJ2-2, with a weak D call TRBD2 (5 bases). The CDR3 consists of 14 residues. Germline values: CDR1 LNHNV, CDR2 YYDKDF (reference sequence). Trimming left V 1 base short and J 7 bases short, with 10 bases between. The CDR3 DNA is TGTGCCACCAGCAGAGTTCGGGGTCTCGGGGAGCTGTTTTTT. The encoded protein is CATSRVRGLGELFF.

The chain links TRBV7-2 to TRBJ2-7, with D unresolved. The CDR3 loop spans 14 amino acids. CDR1 SGHTA and CDR2 FQGNSA come from the germline V gene. Trimming removed 5 bases from V and 7 bases from J, with 18 bases in between. CDR3 sequence (DNA): TGTGCCAGCAGCCGCGTTGTCCTCCGACTTGAGCAGTACTTC. It codes for CASSRVVLRLEQYF.

The genes are TRBV5-4 and TRBJ1-1; D gene ambiguous. The germline CDR1 and CDR2 sequences are SGHNT and YYREEE (reference sequence). V was cut by 4 bases and J by 1 base, with 8 bases left in between. This CDR3 is built from 13 residues. The CDR3 loop is CASSPERNTEAFF. The CDR3 DNA follows: TGTGCCAGCAGCCCAGAAAGGAACACTGAAGCTTTCTTT.

This clonotype was detected a few times. The rearrangement links TRBV12-3 or TRBV12-4 to TRBJ2-7, with TRBD2 as a possible D gene (6 bases). The V and J ends lost 5 bases and 4 bases respectively, with 9 bases between them. The CDR3 length is 12 residues. The DNA for the CDR3 is TGTGCCAGCAGTGGTGGGGGGTACGAGCAGTACTTC. Translated, it gives CASSGGGYEQYF.

The J gene is TRBJ2-7, the V gene TRBV18, with D hard to call. This CDR3 has 16 residues. CDR1 is KGHSH, CDR2 LQKENI, per germline. Trimming left V 3 bases short and J 4 bases short, with 19 bases between. CDR3 sequence reads: CASSPPGILGGYEQYF. CDR3 nucleotide sequence: TGTGCCAGCTCACCGCCAGGAATTCTTGGTGGATACGAGCAGTACTTC.

The genes are TRBV7-9 and TRBJ2-5; D might be TRBD2 (5 bases). There are 14 residues in the CDR3. V lost 5 bases to trimming and J lost 5 bases, with 15 bases between them. Germline V gene sequence: CDR1 SEHNR, CDR2 FQNEAQ (reference sequence). The CDR3 DNA sequence: TGTGCCAGCAGCCTCGGGGTAAACGGGGAGACCCAGTACTTC. Amino acid sequence: CASSLGVNGETQYF.